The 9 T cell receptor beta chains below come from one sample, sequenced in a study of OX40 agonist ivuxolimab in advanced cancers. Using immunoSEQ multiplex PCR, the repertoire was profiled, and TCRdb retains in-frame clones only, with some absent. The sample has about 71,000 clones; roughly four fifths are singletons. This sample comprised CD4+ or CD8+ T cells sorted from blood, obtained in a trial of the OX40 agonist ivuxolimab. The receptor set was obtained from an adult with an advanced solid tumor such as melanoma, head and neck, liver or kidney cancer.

This CDR3 is CATSRGATNEKLFF. Written as DNA, the CDR3 is TGTGCCACCAGCAGGGGGGCAACTAATGAAAAACTGTTTTTT. The chain links TRBV15 to TRBJ1-4; the D gene is possibly TRBD1 (5 bases). The CDR3 is 14 residues long. Germline V lookup: CDR1 LNHNV, CDR2 YYDKDF (reference sequence). With 3 bases removed from V and 0 bases from J, the gap between germline ends came to 5 bases.

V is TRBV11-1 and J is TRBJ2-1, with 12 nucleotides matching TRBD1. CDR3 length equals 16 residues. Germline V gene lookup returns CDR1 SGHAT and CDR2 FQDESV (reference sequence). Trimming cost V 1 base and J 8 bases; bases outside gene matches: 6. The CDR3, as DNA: TGTGCCAGCAGCTTAGACGGGACAGGGGGCAACGATGAGCAGTTCTTC. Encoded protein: CASSLDGTGGNDEQFF. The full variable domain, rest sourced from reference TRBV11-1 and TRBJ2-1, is EAEVAQSPRYKITEKSQAVAFWCDPISGHATLYWYRQILGQGPELLVQFQDESVVDDSQLPKDRFSAERLKGVDSTLKIQPAELGDSAMYLCASSLDGTGGNDEQFFGPGTRLTVL.

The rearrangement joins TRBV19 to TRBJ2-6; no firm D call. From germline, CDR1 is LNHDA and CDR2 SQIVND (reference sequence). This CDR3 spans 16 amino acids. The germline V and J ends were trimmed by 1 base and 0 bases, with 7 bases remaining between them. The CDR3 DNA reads TGTGCCAGTAGTATAGGTTCGAGCTCTGGGGCCAACGTCCTGACTTTC. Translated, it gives CASSIGSSSGANVLTF.

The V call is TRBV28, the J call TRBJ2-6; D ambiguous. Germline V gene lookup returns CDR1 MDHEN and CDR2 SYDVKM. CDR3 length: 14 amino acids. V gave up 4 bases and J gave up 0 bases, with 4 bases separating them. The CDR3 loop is CASSSNSGANVLTF. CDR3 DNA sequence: TGTGCCAGCAGTTCGAACTCTGGGGCCAACGTCCTGACTTTC.

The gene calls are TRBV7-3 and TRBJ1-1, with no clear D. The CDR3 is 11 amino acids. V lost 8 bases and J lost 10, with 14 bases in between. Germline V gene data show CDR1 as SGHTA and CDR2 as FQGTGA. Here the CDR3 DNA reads TGTGCCAGCGGACCGGGCAAGGGAGCTTTCTTT. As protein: CASGPGKGAFF.

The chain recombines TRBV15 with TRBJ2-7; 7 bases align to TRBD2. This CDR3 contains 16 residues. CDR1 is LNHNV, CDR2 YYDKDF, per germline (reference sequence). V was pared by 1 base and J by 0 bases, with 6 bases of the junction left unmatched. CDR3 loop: CATSRGLGGSSYEQYF. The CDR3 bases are TGTGCCACCAGCAGAGGGTTGGGAGGGTCCTCCTACGAGCAGTACTTC.

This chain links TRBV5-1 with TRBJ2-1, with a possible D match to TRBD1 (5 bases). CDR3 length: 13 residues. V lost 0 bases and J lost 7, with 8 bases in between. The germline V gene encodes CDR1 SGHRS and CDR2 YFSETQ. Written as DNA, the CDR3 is TGCGCCAGCAGCTTGGACAGGCCTAATGAGCAGTTCTTC. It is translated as CASSLDRPNEQFF.

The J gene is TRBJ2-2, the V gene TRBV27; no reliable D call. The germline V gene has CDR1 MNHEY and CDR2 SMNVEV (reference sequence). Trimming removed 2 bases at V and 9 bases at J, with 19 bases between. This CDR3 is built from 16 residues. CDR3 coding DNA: TGTGCCAGCAGTTTAGGGTGGCCGCTCCCTACCAGGGAGCTGTTTTTT. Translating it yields CASSLGWPLPTRELFF.

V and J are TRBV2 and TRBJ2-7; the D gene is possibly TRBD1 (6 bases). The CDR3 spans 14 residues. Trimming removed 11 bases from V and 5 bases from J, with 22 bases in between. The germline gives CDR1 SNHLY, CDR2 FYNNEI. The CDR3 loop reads CADGGGPGFHEQYV. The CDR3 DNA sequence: TGTGCCGATGGGGGCGGACCCGGCTTTCACGAGCAGTACGTC.